This TCR delta chain was sequenced for a study of Vδ1+ human thymocytes. After alphabeta T cell depletion, CD3+ Vdelta1+ Vdelta2- thymocytes were sorted. The J segment lost 0 bases and the V segment lost 2 bases, leaving 5 bases of the junction unmatched. The length of the CDR3 is 16 residues. CDR1 and CDR2 from the germline V gene are TSWWSYY and QGS. Extracted RNA was reverse transcribed into cDNA. Multiplex PCR used pooled V-gene forward primers and a constant-region reverse primer to amplify CDR3s. TCRdb repeated clone calling on the multiplex PCR reads with CATT. The sample has 45,000 to 75,000 delta-chain clones, about 16% seen once. Findings and caveats of the study: Unlike peripheral blood Vdelta1+ controls, thymic delta-chain sequences included approximately 20% Vdelta2 and few Vdelta3. Bulk repertoire data may be misinterpreted because of unexpected Vdelta2 sequences. Highly polyclonal TRG and TRD repertoires with Gaussian CDR3 length distributions appeared in thymus. TRD repertoires were essentially private, unlike widely shared TRG clonotypes.

In the case of this clone: Its antigen is unidentified.

The TCR originated in a girl in the first two years of life who had congenital heart surgery. Sequenced input: Vdelta1+ gamma-delta thymocytes from the thymus. The subset: FACS-sorted CD3+ TCRalphabeta- TCRVdelta1+ TCRVdelta2- thymocytes. This chain links TRDV1 with TRDJ1; 8 positions match TRDD3. The CDR3: CALGESGGPYTDKLIF. Here the CDR3 DNA reads TGTGCTCTTGGGGAATCTGGGGGACCGTACACCGATAAACTCATCTTT.